What follows are 9 T cell receptor beta chains derived from one specimen sequenced in a study of blood T cell repertoires in COVID-19. Generated by immunoSEQ multiplex PCR, the TCRdb table keeps only in-frame clones and is missing some. The sample includes about 190,000 clones, 79% of them seen just once. Sequenced material: peripheral blood. The receptors here all came from a man aged 60-69 years with active or convalescent COVID-19.

This sequence joins TRBV3-1 (or the pseudogene TRBV3-2) and TRBJ2-2; TRBD2 matches 11 bases. The length of the CDR3 is 20 residues. V lost 0 bases to trimming and J lost 0 bases; unmatched junction nucleotides: 9. The germline CDR1 and CDR2 sequences are LGHDT and YNNKEL (reference sequence). The CDR3 DNA sequence: TGTGCCAGCAGCCAAGAAAATAGCGGGAGGGCCAAGACGAACACCGGGGAGCTGTTTTTT. It yields the protein CASSQENSGRAKTNTGELFF.

The gene calls are TRBV11-2 and TRBJ2-7, with D hard to call. Germline CDR1 reads SGHAT; CDR2 reads FQNNGV. Trimming took 5 bases from V and 1 from J, leaving 12 bases between them. There are 14 residues in the CDR3. The CDR3 DNA is TGTGCCAGCAGCCATCCGCCCGAGTCCTACGAGCAGTACTTC. It specifies CASSHPPESYEQYF.

V is TRBV4-2 and J is TRBJ2-2; tentative D call: TRBD2 (5 bases). V lost 1 base to trimming and J lost 0 bases, with 12 bases between them. Germline CDR1 and CDR2: LGHNA and YNFKEQ. The CDR3 covers 17 residues. CDR3 amino acids: CASSQAELGTNTGELFF. CDR3 coding DNA: TGTGCCAGCAGCCAAGCTGAACTAGGGACGAACACCGGGGAGCTGTTTTTT.

This chain joins TRBV14 and TRBJ1-2; 8 nucleotides line up with TRBD1. CDR3 size: 16 residues. Losses at the gene ends were 4 bases for V and 7 bases for J; bases not matched to a gene: 14. CDR1 SGHDN and CDR2 FVKESK come from the germline V gene. The DNA of the CDR3 is TGTGCCAGCAGCCTAAGGACCGGGACAGGAGAGAGTGGCTACACCTTC. Residues: CASSLRTGTGESGYTF. Full variable domain (outside the CDR3, taken from reference TRBV14 and TRBJ1-2): EAGVTQFPSHSVIEKGQTVTLRCDPISGHDNLYWYRRVMGKEIKFLLHFVKESKQDESGMPNNRFLAERTGGTYSTLKVQPAELEDSGVYFCASSLRTGTGESGYTFGSGTRLTVV.

This clone was observed a single time. The rearrangement joins TRBV7-2 to TRBJ2-7; TRBD2 aligns across 7 bases. This CDR3 spans 13 amino acids. The V and J ends lost 4 bases and 6 bases, in that order; junction bases with no gene match: 6. Germline V gene data show CDR1 as SGHTA and CDR2 as FQGNSA. The CDR3 DNA is TGTGCCAGCAGCTGGGCGGGAGCTCGCGAGCAGTACTTC. Its translation is CASSWAGAREQYF.

V is TRBV28 and J is TRBJ2-7; possibly TRBD1 for D (6 bases). The CDR3 is 14 residues long. Trimming cost V 1 base and J 3 bases, with 10 bases left between them. Germline values: CDR1 MDHEN, CDR2 SYDVKM. CDR3 nucleotides: TGTGCCAGCAGTTTATCAGGGGTCTTCTACGAGCAGTACTTC. It yields the protein CASSLSGVFYEQYF.

The chain combines TRBV7-2 with TRBJ2-7; TRBD2 matches 12 bases. Trimming cost V 8 bases and J 6 bases; bases outside gene matches: 14. There are 16 residues in the CDR3. From germline, CDR1 is SGHTA and CDR2 FQGNSA. CDR3 nucleotide sequence: TGTGCCAGCTCCGGGACTAGCGGGCCCGGGCCCTCCGAGCAGTACTTC. Its protein is CASSGTSGPGPSEQYF.

This sequence joins TRBV18 and TRBJ1-5; TRBD1 agrees at 7 bases. CDR1 and CDR2 from the germline V gene are KGHSH and LQKENI. This CDR3 region has 14 residues. The V segment lost 2 bases and the J segment 5 bases; nucleotides outside the gene matches: 3. In nucleotides, the CDR3 is TGTGCCAGCTCACCAAAGGGGGCTCATCAGCCCCAGCATTTT. Its translation is CASSPKGAHQPQHF.

This clone has just one count. The DNA for the CDR3 is TGCGCCAGCAGCCAGGGGACAGGAACGAATTCACCCCTCCACTTT. As protein: CASSQGTGTNSPLHF. The chain uses TRBV5-1 and TRBJ1-6; 8 nucleotides agree with TRBD1. The CDR3 has 15 amino acids. Trimming at V came to 4 bases and at J to 7 bases, leaving 7 bases not matched to a gene. Per the germline V gene, CDR1 is SGHRS and CDR2 is YFSETQ.